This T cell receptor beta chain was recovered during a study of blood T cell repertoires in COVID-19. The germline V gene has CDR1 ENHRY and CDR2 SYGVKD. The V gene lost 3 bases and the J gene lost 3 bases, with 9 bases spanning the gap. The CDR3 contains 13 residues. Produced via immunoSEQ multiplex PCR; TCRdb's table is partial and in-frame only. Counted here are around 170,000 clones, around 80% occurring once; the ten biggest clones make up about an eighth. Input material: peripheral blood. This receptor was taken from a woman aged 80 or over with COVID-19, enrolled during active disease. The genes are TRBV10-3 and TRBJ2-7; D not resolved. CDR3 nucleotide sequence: TGTGCCATCAGTGAACCCCCTAGCTACGAGCAGTACTTC. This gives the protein CAISEPPSYEQYF.